This T cell receptor beta chain derives from a study of technical replicates of blood from several donors. Trimming stripped 5 bases from V and 1 base from J, with 18 bases between. The CDR3 spans 16 residues. The germline V gene encodes CDR1 SEHNR and CDR2 FQNEAQ (reference sequence). Assay used: immunoSEQ multiplex PCR; TCRdb lists only in-frame clones, some missing. The table records roughly 60,000 clones, around nine tenths of them present only once. This clone was seen a single time. The receptor's source is a human donor in good health. Some clones in this sample may be carry-over from other donors' samples. This sequence joins TRBV7-9 and TRBJ2-7; D remains ambiguous. Sequenced material: PBMCs. Here the CDR3 reads CASSAPGSSVSYEQYF. The DNA for the CDR3 is TGTGCCAGCAGCGCCCCCGGGTCTAGTGTTTCCTACGAGCAGTACTTC. The full variable domain, in which reference TRBV7-9 and TRBJ2-7 provide the parts outside the CDR3, is DTGVSQNPRHKITKRGQNVTFRCDPISEHNRLYWYRQTLGQGPEFLTYFQNEAQLEKSRLLSDRFSAERPKGSFSTLEIQRTEQGDSAMYLCASSAPGSSVSYEQYFGPGTRLTVT.